The clone carrying this TCR beta chain was observed many times. Its antigen remains unknown. Cells sorted as Tregs were CD4+, CD25+ and CD127-/low. Germline V gene sequence: CDR1 SGHRS, CDR2 YFSETQ. V dropped 0 bases and J dropped 3 bases, with 4 bases sitting between them. This CDR3 spans 13 amino acids. Notes on the study in general: Tumor Treg TCRs overlapped most with tumor naive CD4+ cells. The larger-cohort validation was restricted to a single TCR beta V-J rearrangement rather than whole repertoires.

TCRdb reprocessed the 5' RACE reads with MiXCR, giving one entry per CDR3 protein. This sample has 62,000 or so distinct CDR3 sequences; about 26% occur once, and the top ten carry roughly 2.2%. The sequenced material came from tumor-infiltrating Tregs sorted from the breast tumor. This clonotype was obtained from a female donor with breast cancer. This chain uses TRBV5-1 with TRBJ1-5; unclear D gene. CDR3 region: CASSLDPNQPQHF. Here the CDR3 DNA reads TGCGCCAGCAGCTTGGACCCCAATCAGCCCCAGCATTTT.